This record covers a single T cell receptor (beta chain). This clonotype has only a few counts. Its binding antigen is unknown. No per-base quality is available; no much larger clone lies one base away. Every donor was a healthy Caucasian. Three pairs of female monozygotic twins, all aged roughly 18 to 30 years, made up the twin cohort. RNA for TCR libraries was isolated from peripheral blood mononuclear cells. The sample originates from a study of identical twins listed by TCRdb under 2016. General notes on the study: To test whether fetal clonotypes persist, this study deep-sequenced TCR alpha and beta repertoires from monozygotic twins, from unrelated adults of various ages, and from cord blood. To rule out contamination, the twin experiments were replicated at different times with different library preparation protocols.

The CDR3 covers 13 residues, taking in both the cysteine and the phenylalanine. The read is trimmed to its CDR3 DNA, 39 bases read in frame from base 1. As encoded in the germline V gene (reference sequence), CDR1 is SEHNR while CDR2 is FQNEAQ. The germline ends are 7 bases apart after V is trimmed by 0 bases and J by 10 bases. Receptors were amplified or captured by 5' RACE. TCRdb records Illumina HiSeq 2000 as the sequencer. Template switching added a universal primer binding site, and the final cDNA carried a unique molecular identifier that allowed TCR cDNA molecules to be counted accurately. Specific primers in the conserved constant-segment region were used to synthesize first-strand cDNA for TCR alpha and beta chains. To control for contamination, every cDNA library carried two barcodes: a SMART-Mk sample barcode plus Illumina barcodes. TruSeq adapter sequences, together with Illumina sample barcodes, were added in two successive PCR steps. TCR alpha and beta cDNA libraries were sequenced on the Illumina HiSeq platform with custom primers. In the paper's pipeline: Unique molecular identifiers were extracted from raw reads with MiGEC, and CDR3 positions were determined with MiXCR. For each individual, recombination models were inferred using an EM algorithm with the repgenHMM and IGoR tools. Shared clonotype analysis was performed with the tcR package in R, normalizing sharing by the product of cloneset sizes. Out-of-frame nonproductive sequences were analyzed to study raw recombination free of thymic and clonal selection effects. TCRdb itself trimmed the public reads at Q25 with fastp, ran MiXCR and retained productive beta chains. All rows with the same CDR3 protein become a single entry with the most common DNA and genes. The V and J calls here are based on TCRdb, not the publication. The sample contains under 900,000 distinct CDR3 sequences, roughly 20% of them found a single time. Roughly 14% of the sample rests with the top ten.

What the work shows at the level of the full study, not this receptor alone: Compared with coincidental sharing between unrelated individuals, an excess of low generation-probability sequences was observed among out-of-frame TCR alpha sequences shared between twins. Invariant T cells such as MAIT and iNKT could partly confound zero-insertion analyses, although diverse VJ usage argued against such confounding for most clonotypes. The excess sharing between twins in beta out-of-frame sequences was weaker because fewer shared sequences reduced the signal-to-noise ratio. Abundant cord blood beta clonotypes had fewer insertions, young adult naive repertoires showed a similar but weaker trend, and memory repertoires showed no such trend. Because the same donors could not be followed over many years, the conclusions depended on cross-sectional statistical analysis. Recombination models systematically underestimated out-of-frame TCR alpha sharing in monozygotic twins but agreed with sharing between unrelated individuals.

This sample was also put to use in a study of T cells expressing NK-cell markers. Reported in the second study: Three sorted T-cell subsets (CD3+CD56+NKG2C+, CD3+CD56+NKG2C- and CD3+CD56-NKG2C+) from several donors had their TCR beta-chain repertoires profiled. Among the eight sequenced donors, only one was HCMV-seronegative, while the other seven were HCMV-seropositive. In several experiments an anti-gammadeltaTCR antibody was added to restrict sorting to alphabetaTCR-expressing T cells. In a handful of donors, the dominant CD3+CD56+NKG2C+ clonotypes ranked among the top 10 CD8+ clonotypes, making up roughly 1.0-7.0% of CD8+ T cells. Those dominant clonotypes were again the most abundant among CD3+CD56-NKG2C+ cells in four donors, at 28.3-60.1%. Whether the expanded NKG2C-expressing T cell clones were specific for HCMV antigens was left unclear. The eight sequenced donors were randomly selected healthy volunteers, three men and five women. HCMV serostatus was determined by detecting HCMV-specific IgG in serum with a commercial ELISA kit. For a handful of donors, unsorted PBMC were also used to sequence bulk peripheral blood T-cell repertoires. MIGEC was used to demultiplex reads and group the reads by UMI, and MiTCR was used to assemble and quantify clonotypes. To exclude erroneous sequences, any TCR cDNA sequence not supported by at least two reads was discarded. The tcR package was used for downstream repertoire analysis, and clonotypes were matched between fractions using CDR3 nucleotide sequence together with V segment. Antigen specificity was annotated against VDJdb with VDJmatch, allowing one amino acid substitution in CDR3.

The sample taken for sequencing was PBMCs. This receptor was identified in a woman aged 18-35 years in good health. Recombination connected TRBV7-9 to TRBJ1-6; the D gene remains uncertain. CDR3 sequence: CASSLARNSPLHF. The nucleotide sequence is TGTGCCAGCAGCTTAGCGAGAAACTCACCCCTCCACTTT.